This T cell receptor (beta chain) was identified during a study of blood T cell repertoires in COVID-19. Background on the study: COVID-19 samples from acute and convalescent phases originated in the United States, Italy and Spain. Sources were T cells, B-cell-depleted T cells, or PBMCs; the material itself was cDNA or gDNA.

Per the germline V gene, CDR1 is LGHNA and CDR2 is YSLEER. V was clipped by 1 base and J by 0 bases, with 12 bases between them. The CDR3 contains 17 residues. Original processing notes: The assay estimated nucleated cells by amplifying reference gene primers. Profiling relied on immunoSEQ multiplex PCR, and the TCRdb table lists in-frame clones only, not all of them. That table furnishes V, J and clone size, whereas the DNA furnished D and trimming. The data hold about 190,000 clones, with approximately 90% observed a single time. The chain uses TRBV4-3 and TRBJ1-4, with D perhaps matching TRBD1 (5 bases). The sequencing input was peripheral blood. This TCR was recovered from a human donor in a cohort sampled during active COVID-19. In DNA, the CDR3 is TGCGCCAGCAGCCAAGGAAGTAGGGGTGCAACTAATGAAAAACTGTTTTTT. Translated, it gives CASSQGSRGATNEKLFF.